These T cell receptor beta chains were read from a single sample in a study of graft-versus-host responses after intestinal transplantation. Their cognate antigens are unknown. Sequencing was performed with immunoSEQ multiplex PCR; in TCRdb, only in-frame clones are kept and a portion is missing. The sample lists 130,000 to 150,000 clones; nearly 95% were seen once. The source was unstimulated CD4+ T cells sorted from spleen or lymph node cells, collected before intestinal transplant. The receptors shown here come from a human donor who received an intestinal transplant. CDR3s include the opening cysteine and the closing phenylalanine or tryptophan.

J,V,length,CDR3
TRBJ1-2,TRBV28,14,CASSTPGTPYGYTF
TRBJ2-2,TRBV27,16,CASSLSGTGGGGELFF
-,TRBV5-1,15,CASSLSLPTSNEQYF
TRBJ2-7,TRBV25-1,15,CASSELAEYSYEQYF
TRBJ1-1,TRBV5-6,15,CASSLDGDTRLEAFF
TRBJ2-2,TRBV9,15,CASSVGQGDTGELFF
TRBJ1-1,TRBV27,14,CASTPLGGKAEAFF
TRBJ2-2,TRBV9,17,CASSVGPGVVNTGELFF
TRBJ1-4,TRBV11-2,12,CASSSPLEKLFF
TRBJ1-1,TRBV6-1,14,CASSPAGGNTEAFF
TRBJ2-5,TRBV7-8,14,CASSYPGAQETQYF
TRBJ2-5,TRBV25-1,14,CASSVRTSVETQYF
TRBJ2-1,TRBV5-1,15,CASSLGLVAVDEQFF
TRBJ2-3,TRBV5-1,15,CASSLEGRGTDTQYF
TRBJ2-7,TRBV11-2,15,CASSLAGGSSYEQYF
TRBJ1-1,TRBV9,18,CASSPRLVHRGSWTEAFF
TRBJ2-2,TRBV6-1,15,CASRRDTSNTGELFF
TRBJ2-3,TRBV5-1,15,CASSLSGIGTDTQYF
TRBJ1-6,TRBV30,14,CAWATLLYNSPLHF
TRBJ2-3,TRBV27,16,CASHPTSGRAFDTQYF
TRBJ1-2,TRBV28,15,CASSLGYRANYGYTF
TRBJ2-1,TRBV25-1,16,CASSTRRGKAYNEQFF
TRBJ2-1,TRBV4-1,15,CASSRLAGEPNEQFF
TRBJ1-6,TRBV5-1,17,CASSLVALSSYNSPLHF
TRBJ2-5,TRBV7-2,16,CASSLLGAGVWETQYF
TRBJ2-3,TRBV7-3,15,CASSFGTGVTDTQYF
TRBJ2-5,TRBV9,15,CASSNHREPQETQYF
TRBJ2-3,TRBV7-3,15,CASSFLGLSTDTQYF
TRBJ2-5,TRBV27,14,CASSPQTGGETQYF
TRBJ2-1,TRBV7-2,15,CASSPLGSSYNEQFF
TRBJ1-5,TRBV18,12,CASSPTNRPQHF
TRBJ2-7,TRBV5-1,12,CASSRDGYEQYF
TRBJ1-2,TRBV27,15,CASRKAGGARYGYTF
TRBJ2-7,TRBV11-2,15,CASSLLPSGSHEQYF
TRBJ1-1,TRBV15,14,CATSRDGGLTEAFF
TRBJ1-5,TRBV28,14,CASSLFGSQGPQHF
TRBJ2-2,TRBV2,15,CASSEVGYTAGELFF
TRBJ1-4,TRBV28,15,CASSPQGTANEKLFF
TRBJ2-5,TRBV9,16,CASSVRDQTGWETQYF
TRBJ2-3,TRBV2,22,CASSWDRAASGRQLTSTDTQYF
TRBJ2-3,TRBV6-1,11,CASSEADTQYF
TRBJ1-3,TRBV2,17,CATVRTVQWGSGNTIYF
TRBJ1-1,TRBV9,14,CASSADPRGTEAFF
TRBJ2-3,TRBV9,16,CASSIGPGAPTDTQYF
TRBJ2-6,TRBV7-9,18,CASSLVWQAEAGANVLTF
TRBJ1-6,TRBV2,16,CASSEGGPHAVSPLHF
TRBJ1-5,TRBV19,14,CATLDRGRGRTQHF
TRBJ2-7,TRBV27,13,CASSGLAGDEQYF
TRBJ2-7,TRBV21-1,19,CASSKGPLGQGKAEHEQYF
TRBJ2-7,TRBV25-1,13,CASSELVGYEQYF
TRBJ2-7,TRBV15,13,CATSSQKGGEQYF
TRBJ2-2,TRBV6-4,15,CASSPADRGTGELFF
TRBJ2-5,TRBV28,17,CASTPGLAGEREETQYF
-,TRBV4-1,14,CASSQEGGTYEQYF